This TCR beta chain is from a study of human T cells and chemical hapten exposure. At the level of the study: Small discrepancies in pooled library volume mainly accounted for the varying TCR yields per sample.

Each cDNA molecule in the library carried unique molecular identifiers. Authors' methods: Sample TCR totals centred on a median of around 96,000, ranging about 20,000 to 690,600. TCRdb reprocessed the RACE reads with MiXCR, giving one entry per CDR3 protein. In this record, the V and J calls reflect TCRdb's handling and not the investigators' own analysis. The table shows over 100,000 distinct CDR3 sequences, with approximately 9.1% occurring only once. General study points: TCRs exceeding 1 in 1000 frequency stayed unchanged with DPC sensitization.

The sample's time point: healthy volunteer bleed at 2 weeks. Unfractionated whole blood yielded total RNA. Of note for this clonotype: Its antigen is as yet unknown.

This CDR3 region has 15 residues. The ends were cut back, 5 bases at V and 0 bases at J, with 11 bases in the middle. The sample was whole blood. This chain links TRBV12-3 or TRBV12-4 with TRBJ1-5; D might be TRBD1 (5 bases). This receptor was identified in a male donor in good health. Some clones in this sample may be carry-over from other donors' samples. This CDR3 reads CASSIRDDSNQPQHF. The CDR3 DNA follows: TGTGCCAGCAGTATCCGGGACGATAGCAATCAGCCCCAGCATTTT.